The 26 T cell receptor beta chains below come from one sample, sequenced in a study of blood T cells in healthy people across ages. Alongside a J-beta primer mix, a sample-barcoded 5' primer served in a second PCR lasting about 7 to 12 cycles. MiXCR, applied by TCRdb to the 5' RACE reads, yields one record per CDR3 protein. The sample carries hundreds of thousands of distinct CDR3 sequences, 20% to 30% recorded once. Another study also made use of these data, one on T cells of mothers and their children.

The sample was blood. The receptor source for this set is a boy younger than 18 in good health.

The V and J genes are TRBV29-1 and TRBJ1-1; tentative D call: TRBD1 (5 bases). CDR3 length: 12 residues. Germline V gives CDR1 SQVTM, CDR2 ANQGSEA. Trimming cost V 7 bases and J 1 base, with 10 bases left between them. CDR3 coding DNA: TGCAGCGATCTTAGGGGGAACACTGAAGCTTTCTTT. It specifies CSDLRGNTEAFF.

This sequence joins TRBV9 and TRBJ2-6; 7 nucleotides line up with TRBD1. Germline V gives CDR1 SGDLS, CDR2 YYNGEE. CDR3 size: 18 residues. After removal of 2 bases from V and 1 base from J, the junction contained 9 bases not matched to a gene. The DNA for the CDR3 is TGTGCCAGCAGCGTTAGAAACAGGGGCAAGTCTGGGGCCAACGTCCTGACTTTC. Its translation is CASSVRNRGKSGANVLTF. The variable domain in full, with the rest retrieved from reference TRBV9 and TRBJ2-6, is DSGVTQTPKHLITATGQRVTLRCSPRSGDLSVYWYQQSLDQGLQFLIQYYNGEERAKGNILERFSAQQFPDLHSELNLSSLELGDSALYFCASSVRNRGKSGANVLTFGAGSRLTVL.

This clonotype has only a few counts. This chain joins TRBV5-5 and TRBJ2-3; D not resolved. This CDR3 is built from 16 residues. The V end lost 0 bases, the J end lost 4 bases, and 15 bases lay between the germline ends. In germline, CDR1 is SGHKS, CDR2 YYEKEE (reference sequence). This CDR3 is CASSLGADSQADTQYF. The DNA of the CDR3 is TGTGCCAGCAGCTTGGGGGCCGACTCTCAGGCAGATACGCAGTATTTT.

This clonotype turned up a few times. The chain employs TRBV5-1 and TRBJ1-2; TRBD1 matches at 7 bases. Germline CDR1 and CDR2: SGHRS and YFSETQ. CDR3 length: 15 amino acids. Unmatched junction bases numbered 8, after V lost 4 bases and J lost 2 bases. In DNA form, the CDR3 reads TGCGCCAGCAGCCCTCCGACAGGGATGAACTATGGCTACACCTTC. As protein: CASSPPTGMNYGYTF.

This clonotype was counted only a few times. The J gene is TRBJ2-5, the V gene TRBV29-1; TRBD1 or TRBD2 may be the D gene (5 bases each). The DNA matches TRBJ2-1 better at its end, which makes the J call doubtful. The CDR3 extends over 12 amino acids. Germline CDR1 is SQVTM and CDR2 is ANQGSEA. The chain's CDR3 is CSVESLGDEQFF. The CDR3 DNA is TGCAGCGTTGAAAGTTTGGGGGATGAGCAGTTCTTC.

This clonotype showed up just a few times. This rearrangement joins TRBV28 to TRBJ2-5, with D possibly TRBD2 on 6 matching bases. The DNA end is a closer match to TRBJ2-1, so the J assignment may be wrong. The germline CDR1 and CDR2 sequences are MDHEN and SYDVKM. This CDR3 region has 13 residues. The CDR3 loop reads CASSPDGGNEQFF. CDR3 in DNA: TGTGCCAGCAGTCCCGATGGAGGGAATGAGCAGTTCTTC.

The V and J genes are TRBV9 and TRBJ1-1; D is unresolved. The CDR3 contains 13 residues. The germline V and J ends were trimmed by 3 bases and 4 bases, with 10 bases remaining between them. Germline V gene lookup returns CDR1 SGDLS and CDR2 YYNGEE. The CDR3 loop reads CASSGRASTEAFF. CDR3 bases: TGTGCCAGCAGCGGACGGGCCTCCACTGAAGCTTTCTTT.

This clonotype was detected only once. The chain is built from TRBV6-5 and TRBJ2-7; 8 bases are shared with TRBD2. The CDR3 runs 14 residues. V shed 6 bases and J 6 bases; nucleotides not matched to a gene: 10. Germline V gene sequence: CDR1 MNHEY, CDR2 SVGAGI. CDR3 nucleotides: TGTGCCAGCAGCCTTAGCGGGGCGGGGGGCGAGCAGTACTTC. This codes for CASSLSGAGGEQYF.

This clonotype was seen a few times. The V call is TRBV7-2, the J call TRBJ2-6; D may match TRBD1 or TRBD2 (5 bases each). Trimming left V 5 bases short and J 4 bases short, with 18 bases between. Germline CDR1 reads SGHTA; CDR2 reads FQGNSA. CDR3 length: 17 amino acids. CDR3 nucleotides: TGTGCCAGCAGCCTAGATCCGTTGGGGGACGGGGCCAACGTCCTGACTTTC. It codes for CASSLDPLGDGANVLTF.

The rearrangement links TRBV12-5 to TRBJ1-5; 8 bases are a match to TRBD1. CDR3 size: 18 residues. V lost 0 bases and J lost 0; bases outside the gene matches: 7. The germline V gene has CDR1 LGHNT and CDR2 FRNRAP. CDR3 nucleotide sequence: TGTGCTAGTGGTTTGGTACGGGGACAGGAGCATAGCAATCAGCCCCAGCATTTT. This gives the protein CASGLVRGQEHSNQPQHF.

The V call is TRBV6-5, the J call TRBJ1-5; the D gene is possibly TRBD1 (5 bases). Trimming pared 4 bases from V and 7 bases from J, leaving 14 bases between. This CDR3 is 14 amino acids long. Germline CDR1 MNHEY, CDR2 SVGAGI. CDR3 bases: TGTGCCAGCAGTTCCACTCAAGGACACCAGCCCCAGCATTTT. This sequence encodes CASSSTQGHQPQHF.

The CDR3 region has the DNA TGTGCCAGCAGTGAATGGGGGGGGGGACAGGGAAGTCGAAATGAGCAGTTCTTC. Translated: CASSEWGGGQGSRNEQFF. The rearrangement links TRBV25-1 to TRBJ2-5; 9 bases are shared with TRBD1. The end of the DNA is better explained by TRBJ2-1, so the J call may be wrong. Germline assignment: CDR1 MGHDK and CDR2 SYGVNS. CDR3 length: 18 residues.

This clonotype was detected only a few times. CDR3 bases: TGCAGTGCTAGAGCCGGACAGGGAACGGGAAACACCATATATTTT. Translation: CSARAGQGTGNTIYF. V gene TRBV20-1 combines with J gene TRBJ1-3, with 8 bases identical to TRBD1. After removal of 1 base from V and 4 bases from J, the junction contained 6 bases not matched to a gene. Germline values: CDR1 DFQATT, CDR2 SNEGSKA (reference sequence). This CDR3 is built from 15 residues.

This clonotype was detected only a few times. This rearrangement joins TRBV3-1 to TRBJ2-5, with unresolved D. The germline gives CDR1 LGHDT, CDR2 YNNKEL (reference sequence). This CDR3 is built from 16 residues. V lost 2 bases, J lost 2 bases, and 15 bases lay in between. The CDR3 bases are TGTGCCAGCAGCCAACGGATAGGGCTTCCTCAAGAGACCCAGTACTTC. Its protein is CASSQRIGLPQETQYF.

The J gene is TRBJ2-5, the V gene TRBV12-3 or TRBV12-4; possible D gene TRBD2, 5 bases. V shed 7 bases and J shed 9 bases, with 12 bases lying between them. This CDR3 comprises 11 residues. The CDR3 here is CASTFRGAQYF. The CDR3 DNA sequence: TGTGCCAGCACCTTTCGGGGTGCCCAGTACTTC.

This chain connects TRBV7-9 to TRBJ2-7, with a possible D match to TRBD1 (5 bases). Germline CDR1 is SEHNR and CDR2 is FQNEAQ (reference sequence). The CDR3 extends over 16 amino acids. The ends were cut back, 1 base at V and 8 bases at J, with 21 bases in the middle. The CDR3, as DNA: TGTGCCAGCAGCTTAGAAGACAGTTCCCCTTTTGAGAAGCAGTACTTC. Translating gives CASSLEDSSPFEKQYF.

This clonotype was seen a few times. The chain employs TRBV20-1 and TRBJ2-3; TRBD2 agrees at 15 bases. The CDR3 runs 20 residues. Germline CDR1 reads DFQATT; CDR2 reads SNEGSKA (reference sequence). With V trimmed by 0 bases and J by 4 bases, 14 bases remained unmatched. CDR3: CSARDTGLAGGQFLADTQYF. The CDR3 DNA sequence: TGCAGTGCTAGAGATACTGGACTAGCGGGGGGGCAGTTTCTAGCAGATACGCAGTATTTT.

This chain connects TRBV6-2 or TRBV6-3 to TRBJ2-5, with 8 nucleotides matching TRBD1. Trimming cost V 2 bases and J 3 bases; bases outside gene matches: 2. The CDR3 loop spans 14 amino acids. The germline V gene has CDR1 MNHEY and CDR2 SVGEGT. CDR3 loop: CASSYVTGEETQYF. CDR3 coding DNA: TGTGCCAGCAGTTACGTGACAGGGGAAGAGACCCAGTACTTC.

This chain links TRBV5-1 with TRBJ2-1; D gene unclear. The CDR3 extends over 15 amino acids. The germline gives CDR1 SGHRS, CDR2 YFSETQ. V dropped 1 base and J dropped 3 bases, with 11 bases sitting between them. The CDR3 DNA reads TGCGCCAGCAGCTTGCCCGCTAACGTCTACAATGAGCAGTTCTTC. Its translation is CASSLPANVYNEQFF.

V and J are TRBV4-1 and TRBJ2-7; D may be TRBD1 (6 bases). Germline V gene sequence: CDR1 MGHRA, CDR2 YSYEKL. The CDR3 loop spans 16 amino acids. Trimming removed 4 bases at V and 7 bases at J, with 23 bases between. The CDR3 sequence: CASSLGTGFGYEEQYF. CDR3 nucleotides: TGCGCCAGCAGCCTAGGTACAGGGTTCGGGTATGAAGAGCAGTACTTC.

The chain recombines TRBV20-1 with TRBJ1-2; TRBD1 matches at 8 bases. Unmatched junction bases numbered 11, after V lost 3 bases and J lost 8 bases. Germline V gene lookup returns CDR1 DFQATT and CDR2 SNEGSKA (reference sequence). CDR3 size: 14 residues. CDR3 nucleotides: TGCAGTGCTAGTAGTGAAGACAGGGGTGAGGGCTACACCTTC. This translates into CSASSEDRGEGYTF.

The sample holds a few counts of this clonotype. The DNA for the CDR3 is TGTGCCAGTAGTCACCCAGGGGCGCTCTATGGCTACACCTTC. The encoded protein is CASSHPGALYGYTF. The chain carries TRBV19 and TRBJ1-2; D might be TRBD1 (6 bases). V shed 5 bases and J shed 4 bases, with 14 bases lying between them. The CDR3 contains 14 residues. Germline CDR1 LNHDA, CDR2 SQIVND (reference sequence).

This clonotype was counted only a few times. The rearrangement links TRBV12-3 or TRBV12-4 to TRBJ2-5, with 7 bases lining up with TRBD1. The DNA matches TRBJ2-1 better at its end, which makes the J call doubtful. The CDR3 has 16 amino acids. The CDR3 DNA follows: TGTGCCAGCAGAACTCAACCGGGACAGAACTACAATGAGCAGTTCTTC. It yields the protein CASRTQPGQNYNEQFF.

Comment on this clonotype: Its ends do not fully match the called genes, so a read error is possible. The rearrangement joins TRBV7-3 to TRBJ2-1, with 8 positions matching TRBD2. Germline V gene lookup returns CDR1 SGHTA and CDR2 FQGTGA. The length of the CDR3 is 15 residues. CDR3 residues: CAGSPGGSWYNEQFF. The CDR3 DNA is TGTGCCGGCAGCCCGGGGGGGAGTTGGTACAATGAGCAGTTCTTC.

This clonotype has just a few counts. The CDR3 protein is CASSPPPSKKETQYF. CDR3 sequence (DNA): TGTGCCAGCAGTCCACCCCCGTCTAAAAAAGAGACCCAGTACTTC. The V gene is TRBV28, the J gene TRBJ2-5, with D uncertain. Trimming removed 5 bases at V and 3 bases at J, with 16 bases between. The CDR3 is 15 amino acids. Germline loops: CDR1 MDHEN, CDR2 SYDVKM. The whole variable domain, filled in from reference TRBV28 and TRBJ2-5, reads DVKVTQSSRYLVKRTGEKVFLECVQDMDHENMFWYRQDPGLGLRLIYFSYDVKMKEKGDIPEGYSVSREKKERFSLILESASTNQTSMYLCASSPPPSKKETQYFGPGTRLLVL.

The genes are TRBV5-1 and TRBJ2-5, with 9 bases lining up with TRBD1. The CDR3 is 14 amino acids. CDR1 SGHRS and CDR2 YFSETQ come from the germline V gene. The V and J ends lost 4 bases and 5 bases, in that order; junction bases with no gene match: 6. Written as DNA, the CDR3 is TGCGCCAGCAGCAAAACAGGGGGCCGGGAGACCCAGTACTTC. Translating it yields CASSKTGGRETQYF.